The T cell receptor (beta chain) described here comes from a study of Graves' ophthalmopathy and Graves' hyperthyroidism. General study points: The model forecast ophthalmopathy progression, reaching under 71% sensitivity and 72% to 80% specificity.

Aged 18 to 65, hyperthyroidism patients had been newly diagnosed, with under 2 months' duration. This CDR3 spans 12 amino acids. Germline V gene lookup returns CDR1 SQVTM and CDR2 ANQGSEA. The V and J ends lost 4 bases and 6 bases respectively, with 12 bases between them. Scientists amplified the TCR beta CDR3 regions from RNA transcripts. First-round RT-PCR used HTBI primers; second-round multiplex PCR followed. TCRdb re-called the multiplex PCR reads with MiXCR, one entry per CDR3 protein. The sample consists of 620,000 or so distinct CDR3 sequences, about 24% of them appearing once. This clonotype was observed at least ten times. The antigen is undetermined.

The sequence was collected from a young woman with stable Graves' hyperthyroidism. Some clones in this sample may be carry-over from other donors' samples. The sample taken for sequencing was peripheral blood. The chain recombines TRBV29-1 with TRBJ1-2; D may be TRBD1 (5 bases). CDR3 DNA sequence: TGCAGCGTTGCTAGGGGTATCAATGGCTACACCTTC. The encoded protein is CSVARGINGYTF.